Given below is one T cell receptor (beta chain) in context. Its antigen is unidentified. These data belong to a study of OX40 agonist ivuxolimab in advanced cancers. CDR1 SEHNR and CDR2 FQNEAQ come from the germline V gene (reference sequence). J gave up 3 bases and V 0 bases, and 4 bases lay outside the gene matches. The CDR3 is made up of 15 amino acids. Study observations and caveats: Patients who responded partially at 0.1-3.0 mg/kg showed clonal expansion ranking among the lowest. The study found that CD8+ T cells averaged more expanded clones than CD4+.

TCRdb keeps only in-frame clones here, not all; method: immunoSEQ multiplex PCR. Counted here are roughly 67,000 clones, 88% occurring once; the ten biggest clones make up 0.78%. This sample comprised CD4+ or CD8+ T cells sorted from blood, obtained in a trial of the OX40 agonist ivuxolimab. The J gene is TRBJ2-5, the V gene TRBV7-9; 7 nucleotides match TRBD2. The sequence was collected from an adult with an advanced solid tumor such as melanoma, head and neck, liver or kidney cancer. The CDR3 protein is CASSLARGGEETQYF. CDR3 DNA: TGTGCCAGCAGCTTAGCCCGTGGGGGGGAAGAGACCCAGTACTTC.